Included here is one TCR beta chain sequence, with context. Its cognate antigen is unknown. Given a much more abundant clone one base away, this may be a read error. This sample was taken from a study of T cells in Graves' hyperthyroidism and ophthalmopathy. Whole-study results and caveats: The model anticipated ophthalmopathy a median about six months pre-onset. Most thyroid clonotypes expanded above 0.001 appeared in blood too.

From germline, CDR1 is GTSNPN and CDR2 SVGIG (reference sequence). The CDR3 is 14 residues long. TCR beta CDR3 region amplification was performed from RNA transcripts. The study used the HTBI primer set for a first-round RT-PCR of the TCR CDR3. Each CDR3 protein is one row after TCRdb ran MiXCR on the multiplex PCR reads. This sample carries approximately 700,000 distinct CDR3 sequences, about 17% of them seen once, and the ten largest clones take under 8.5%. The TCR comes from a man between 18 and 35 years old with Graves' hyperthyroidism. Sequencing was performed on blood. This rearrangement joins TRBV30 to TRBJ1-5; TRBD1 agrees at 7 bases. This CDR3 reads CARSGQTGSQPQHF. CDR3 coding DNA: TGTGCCCGGAGTGGCCAGACAGGGAGTCAGCCCCAGCATTTT. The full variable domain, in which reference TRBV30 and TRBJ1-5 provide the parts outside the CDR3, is SQTIHQWPATLVQPVGSPLSLECTVEGTSNPNLYWYRQAAGRGLQLLFYSVGIGQISSEVPQNLSASRPQDRQFILSSKKLLLSDSGFYLCARSGQTGSQPQHFGDGTRLSIL.